A selection of T cell receptor beta chains follows, all from one sample in a study of T-cell reconstitution after alpha-beta-depleted transplantation in children. TCRdb called the PCR reads again in MiXCR, with one record for every CDR3 protein. The sample contains 7,000 to 9,500 distinct CDR3 sequences, about 16% of which appear only once. The sequences come from PBMCs, mostly from graft donor cells, collected 60 days after TCRalphabeta/CD19-depleted stem cell transplant. Receptors originate from a girl under two years old who had a stem cell transplant for combined immunodeficiency, so the T cells may come from the graft donor. Each CDR3 is given with its conserved first and last residue. D genes are given only for firm matches. Some rows mark clone size as missing; the rest say once, few, many or name a class of expanded clone.

V	J	D	size	DNA	CDR3
TRBV20-1	TRBJ2-5	TRBD2	many	TGCAGTGCTCGCTCGGGGGGCCAAGAGACCCAGTACTTC	CSARSGGQETQYF
TRBV18	TRBJ2-3	TRBD1	.	TGTGCCAGCTCACCATTGACAGGGACAGATACGCAGTATTTT	CASSPLTGTDTQYF
TRBV12-3/TRBV12-4	TRBJ1-3	.	many	TGTGCCAGCAGTTTAAAGCGAGGAGACGGTGGAAACACCATATATTTT	CASSLKRGDGGNTIYF
TRBV7-2	TRBJ2-7	.	.	TGTGCCAGCAGCCAGGAGGGGGAGGGTGGGTACGAGCAGTACTTC	CASSQEGEGGYEQYF
TRBV10-3	TRBJ1-2	.	few	TGTGCCATCAGTGAGTCCGTCAACAACTATGGCTACACCTTC	CAISESVNNYGYTF
TRBV7-9	TRBJ2-2	TRBD2	few	TGTGCCAGCAGCCCTCGTAGCGGGAGGGCTACCGGGGAGCTGTTTTTT	CASSPRSGRATGELFF
TRBV27	TRBJ2-1	.	many	TGTGCCAGCAGTTTGGGCTACAATGAGCAGTTCTTC	CASSLGYNEQFF
TRBV7-3	TRBJ2-4	TRBD2	.	TGTGCCAGCTGGAGCGGGAGGAAGAGGGCCAAAAACATTCAGTACTTC	CASWSGRKRAKNIQYF
TRBV7-3	TRBJ2-6	TRBD1	few	TGTGCCAGCAGCTGGGCAGGGGGTTCCTCTGGGGCCAACGTCCTGACTTTC	CASSWAGGSSGANVLTF
TRBV12-3/TRBV12-4	TRBJ2-7	.	many	TGTGCCAGCAGTTTAATCGGACACGAGCAGTACTTC	CASSLIGHEQYF
TRBV7-2	TRBJ2-7	.	few	TGTGCCAGCAGCCGCGGACAGATCTACGAGCAGTACTTC	CASSRGQIYEQYF
TRBV27	TRBJ2-5	.	.	TGTGCCAGCGGTCGGATGCGGGCAGTCGGGACCCAGTACTTC	CASGRMRAVGTQYF
TRBV5-1	TRBJ2-6	.	many	TGCGCCAGCAGCTTGGCCGAGATCTCTGGGGCCAACGTCCTGACTTTC	CASSLAEISGANVLTF
TRBV5-4	TRBJ2-7	.	many	TGTGCCAGCAGCCTAAACAATAACTACTACGAGCAGTACTTC	CASSLNNNYYEQYF
TRBV7-2	TRBJ2-6	TRBD2	.	TGTGCCAGCAGCTTAGGTATAGCGGGAGCAACTGGGGCCAACGTCCTGACTTTC	CASSLGIAGATGANVLTF
TRBV7-6	TRBJ2-3	.	.	TGTGCCAGCAGCTTAGGGAGTGGGCGGGTCACAGATACGCAGTATTTT	CASSLGSGRVTDTQYF
TRBV20-1	TRBJ2-5	TRBD2	many	TGCAGTGCTACCATCGGGACTAGCGGGAGTGGAGAGACCCAGTACTTC	CSATIGTSGSGETQYF
TRBV12-3/TRBV12-4	TRBJ2-1	TRBD2	.	TGTGCCAGCAGTTTATGGACTAGCAATGAGCAGTTCTTC	CASSLWTSNEQFF
TRBV19	TRBJ2-7	TRBD1	few	TGTGCCAGTAGTAGCCTCCGGGACAGGCAGAACTACGAGCAGTACTTC	CASSSLRDRQNYEQYF
TRBV29-1	TRBJ1-1	.	many	TGCAGCGTGACAGTGAACACTGAAGCTTTCTTT	CSVTVNTEAFF
TRBV6-5	TRBJ1-1	TRBD1	many	TGTGCCAGCAGCCGTGCAGGGGGGCGGTACACTGAAGCTTTCTTT	CASSRAGGRYTEAFF
TRBV7-9	TRBJ2-1	.	many	TGTGCCTTGGCTGGGGGCCCCGCCTACAATGAGCAGTTCTTC	CALAGGPAYNEQFF
TRBV5-1	TRBJ2-2	TRBD2	many	TGCGCCAGCAGCTTGGCCGGTACTAGCGAGAACACCGGGGAGCTGTTTTTT	CASSLAGTSENTGELFF
TRBV10-3	TRBJ2-2	.	many	TGTGCCATCAGTGAAGACCCGAACACCGGGGAGCTGTTTTTT	CAISEDPNTGELFF
TRBV6-6	TRBJ1-5	.	many	TGTGCCAGCAGTCCGGGTCCTGGTAGCAATCAGCCCCAGCATTTT	CASSPGPGSNQPQHF
TRBV29-1	TRBJ2-7	.	many	TGCAGCGTTGTGCTTACTTACGAGCAGTACTTC	CSVVLTYEQYF
TRBV15	TRBJ2-5	.	.	TGTGCCACCAGCAGAGATAAAGGTGGCCAAGAGACCCAGTACTTC	CATSRDKGGQETQYF
TRBV5-1	TRBJ2-5	TRBD2	.	TGCGCCAGCAGCTTGTCTAGCGGGGGCCCAGAGACCCAGTACTTC	CASSLSSGGPETQYF
TRBV7-9	TRBJ2-2	.	many	TGTGCCAGCAGCTTAGAGCGGCGTACATCCACCGGGGAGCTGTTTTTT	CASSLERRTSTGELFF
TRBV11-3	TRBJ2-7	.	.	TGTGCCAGCAGCTTAGATCAGGACCCCACCTACGAGCAGTACTTC	CASSLDQDPTYEQYF
TRBV7-6	TRBJ2-7	.	.	TGTGCCAGCAGCTTAGCAGGGCTACCTCTCTCCTACGAGCAGTACTTC	CASSLAGLPLSYEQYF
TRBV28	TRBJ2-2	.	.	TGTGCCAGCAGGCCGACGGGGAACACCGGGGAGCTGTTTTTT	CASRPTGNTGELFF
TRBV20-1	TRBJ1-1	TRBD1	.	TGCAGTGCACCGGACAGGGTGAACACTGAAGCTTTCTTT	CSAPDRVNTEAFF
TRBV20-1	TRBJ1-5	.	many	TGCAGTGCTAGAGACCATGACAGGCTCAAGAGGCCCCAGCATTTT	CSARDHDRLKRPQHF
TRBV5-1	TRBJ2-7	TRBD2	.	TGCGCCAGCAGACCCGTCCCGGAGCGGGGGGTCGAGCAGTACTTC	CASRPVPERGVEQYF
TRBV10-3	TRBJ2-2	.	many	TGTGCCATCAGGGGCGGGAACTCCCGCGAAACCGGGGAGCTGTTTTTT	CAIRGGNSRETGELFF
TRBV27	TRBJ1-1	TRBD1	few	TGTGCCAGCAAAGGGACAGGGGACACTGAAGCTTTCTTT	CASKGTGDTEAFF
TRBV15	TRBJ1-6	.	few	TGTGCCACCAGCAGAGATTCACCCCTCCACTTT	CATSRDSPLHF
TRBV5-1	TRBJ1-4	TRBD1	few	TGCGCCAGCAAACAGGGGGCAGGGGAAAAACTGTTTTTT	CASKQGAGEKLFF
TRBV7-2	TRBJ2-2	TRBD2	medium-sized	TGTGCCAGCAGCCCGAGCGGGATAGGGGAGCTGTTTTTT	CASSPSGIGELFF
TRBV5-1	TRBJ2-5	.	few	TGCGCCAGCAGCCCGACAAGCATGGAGACCCAGTACTTC	CASSPTSMETQYF
TRBV21-1	TRBJ2-3	.	.	TGTGCCAGCAGCGCACTAGAGGAAAACACAGATACGCAGTATTTT	CASSALEENTDTQYF
TRBV7-2	TRBJ2-7	TRBD1	many	TGTGCCAGCAGCTCGGACAGGGGCTACGAGCAGTACTTC	CASSSDRGYEQYF
TRBV12-3/TRBV12-4	TRBJ1-1	TRBD1	many	TGTGCCAGCAGTTTGGGACAGGGAACCACTGAAGCTTTCTTT	CASSLGQGTTEAFF
TRBV20-1	TRBJ2-7	.	many	TGCAGTGCTAAGGCACCCCTTTATGGGAGCGGTTACGAGCAGTACTTC	CSAKAPLYGSGYEQYF
TRBV2	TRBJ1-2	.	.	TGTGCCCGCCCTTCCAGGACTGAGAACTATGGCTACACCTTC	CARPSRTENYGYTF
TRBV12-3/TRBV12-4	TRBJ2-5	TRBD2	many	TGTGCCAGCAGTTTTCGGCGGGGGGGGAGGCAAGAGACCCAGTACTTC	CASSFRRGGRQETQYF
TRBV6-2/TRBV6-3	TRBJ2-3	TRBD2	.	TGTGCCAGCAGTTACTCCGGGACTAGCGATACGCAGTATTTT	CASSYSGTSDTQYF
TRBV20-1	TRBJ2-5	.	many	TGCAGTGCTAGACAGTTTCAAGAGACCCAGTACTTC	CSARQFQETQYF
TRBV20-1	TRBJ2-5	TRBD1	few	TGCAGTGCTTTGACCTGGGGACAGGGGGCTCGGAGAGAGACCCAGTACTTC	CSALTWGQGARRETQYF
TRBV29-1	TRBJ2-5	TRBD1	many	TGCAGCGCCCGACGGACAGGAGTCGTAATAGAGACCCAGTACTTC	CSARRTGVVIETQYF
TRBV29-1	TRBJ2-7	.	many	TGCAGCGTTGAAGATCCGAGGAGTGGGTCCTACGAGCAGTACTTC	CSVEDPRSGSYEQYF
TRBV30	TRBJ1-6	TRBD1	.	TGTGCCATCCGGACAGGGTTCGCCTATAATTCACCCCTCCACTTT	CAIRTGFAYNSPLHF
TRBV4-2	TRBJ2-5	.	many	TGTGCCAGCAGCCAAGGCAGGGGTCTTCAAGAGACCCAGTACTTC	CASSQGRGLQETQYF
TRBV24-1	TRBJ1-5	.	few	TGTGCCACCAGTGAGAAAGGGTACGCCAATCAGCCCCAGCATTTT	CATSEKGYANQPQHF
TRBV20-1	TRBJ1-2	TRBD1	many	TGCAGTGCTCCAGCCTCGGACAGGGTCTATGGCTACACCTTC	CSAPASDRVYGYTF
TRBV20-1	TRBJ2-7	TRBD2	many	TGCAGTGCTAGAATTCCGCCTACTAGCGGGAGACCCTCCTACGAGCAGTACTTC	CSARIPPTSGRPSYEQYF